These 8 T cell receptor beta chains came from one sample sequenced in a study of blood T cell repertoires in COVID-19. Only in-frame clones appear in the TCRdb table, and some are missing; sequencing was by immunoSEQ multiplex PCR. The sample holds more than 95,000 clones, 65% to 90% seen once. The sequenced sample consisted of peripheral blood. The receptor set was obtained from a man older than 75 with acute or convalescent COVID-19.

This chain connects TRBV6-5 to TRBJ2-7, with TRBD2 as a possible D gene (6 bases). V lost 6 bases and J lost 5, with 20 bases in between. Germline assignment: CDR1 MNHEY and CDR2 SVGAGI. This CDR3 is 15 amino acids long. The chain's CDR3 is CASSLGLANYDEQYF. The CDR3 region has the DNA TGTGCCAGCAGCCTGGGACTTGCGAATTATGACGAGCAGTACTTC.

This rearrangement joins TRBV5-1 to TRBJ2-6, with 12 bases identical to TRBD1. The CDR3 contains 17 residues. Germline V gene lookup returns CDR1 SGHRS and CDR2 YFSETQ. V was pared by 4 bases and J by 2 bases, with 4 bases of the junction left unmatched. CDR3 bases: TGCGCCAGCAGCCTCGGGACAGGGGGCGCTGGGGCCAACGTCCTGACTTTC. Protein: CASSLGTGGAGANVLTF.

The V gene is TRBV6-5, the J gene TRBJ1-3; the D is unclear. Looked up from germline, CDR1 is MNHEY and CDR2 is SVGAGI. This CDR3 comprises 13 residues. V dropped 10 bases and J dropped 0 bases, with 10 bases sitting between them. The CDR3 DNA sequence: TGTGCCACCCCGGGGTACTCTGGAAACACCATATATTTT. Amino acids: CATPGYSGNTIYF.

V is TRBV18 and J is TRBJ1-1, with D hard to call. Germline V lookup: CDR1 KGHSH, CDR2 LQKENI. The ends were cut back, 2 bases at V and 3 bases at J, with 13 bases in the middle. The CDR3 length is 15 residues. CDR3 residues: CASSPTSLGDTEAFF. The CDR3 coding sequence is TGTGCCAGCTCACCAACTTCCCTCGGGGACACTGAAGCTTTCTTT.

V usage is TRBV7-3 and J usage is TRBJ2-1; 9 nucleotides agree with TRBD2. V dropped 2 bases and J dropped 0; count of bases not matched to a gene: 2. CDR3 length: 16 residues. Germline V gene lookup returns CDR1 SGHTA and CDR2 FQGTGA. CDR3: CASSLASGVSYNEQFF. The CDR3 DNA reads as TGTGCCAGCAGCTTAGCTAGCGGGGTCTCCTACAATGAGCAGTTCTTC.

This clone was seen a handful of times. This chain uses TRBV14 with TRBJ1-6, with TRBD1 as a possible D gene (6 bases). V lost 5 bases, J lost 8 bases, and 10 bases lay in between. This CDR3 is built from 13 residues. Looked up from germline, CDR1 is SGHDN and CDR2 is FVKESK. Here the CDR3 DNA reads TGTGCCAGCAGCACACAGGGATATTCACCCCTCCACTTT. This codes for CASSTQGYSPLHF. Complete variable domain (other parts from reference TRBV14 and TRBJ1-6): EAGVTQFPSHSVIEKGQTVTLRCDPISGHDNLYWYRRVMGKEIKFLLHFVKESKQDESGMPNNRFLAERTGGTYSTLKVQPAELEDSGVYFCASSTQGYSPLHFGNGTRLTVT.

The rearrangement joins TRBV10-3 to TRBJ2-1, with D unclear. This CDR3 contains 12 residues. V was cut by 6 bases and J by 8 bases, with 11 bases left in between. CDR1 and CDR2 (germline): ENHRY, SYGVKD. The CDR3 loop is CAISPQADEQFF. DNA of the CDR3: TGTGCCATCAGCCCCCAGGCTGATGAGCAGTTCTTC.

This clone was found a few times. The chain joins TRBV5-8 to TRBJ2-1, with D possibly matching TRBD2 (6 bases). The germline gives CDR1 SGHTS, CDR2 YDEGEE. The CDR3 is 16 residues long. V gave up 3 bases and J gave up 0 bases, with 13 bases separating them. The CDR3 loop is CASSSGAGSSYNEQFF. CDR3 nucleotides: TGTGCCAGCAGCTCCGGTGCCGGGAGCTCCTACAATGAGCAGTTCTTC.